This T cell receptor (beta chain) was captured in a study of CXCR3 chemokines and chemotherapy response in bladder cancer (dated by TCRdb to 2021 to 2024). Background on the whole study: The study examined whether intratumoral CXCR3 chemokine system activity predicted chemotherapy response in human bladder cancer.

The method behind the library was PCR. TCRdb lists the instrument as Illumina HiSeq 2500. Using fastp at Q25 and MiXCR, TCRdb reprocessed the public reads and kept productive beta chains. Every entry covers one CDR3 protein and lists the most common genes and DNA from its rows. This sample is represented by more than 4,000 distinct CDR3 sequences; 13% to 15% of them were singletons. The top ten clones comprise under 14% of the sample. The table lists this clonotype with many counts. It lacks a known antigen. No much larger clone exists at a distance of one base, and base qualities are not known. The V end gives up 5 bases and the J end 1 base, leaving 5 bases in the junction not matched to a gene. From cysteine to phenylalanine, the CDR3 is 15 amino acids long. Left in the record is the CDR3 DNA by itself, 45 bases read in frame from the first base.

The specimen was obtained from a patient whose treatment included neoadjuvant chemotherapy. The V and J genes are TRBV12-3 or TRBV12-4 and TRBJ2-1, and 7 bases in between align with TRBD1. The receptor was isolated from a human donor with bladder cancer that responded to neoadjuvant chemotherapy. The CDR3 protein is CASSPTGRSYNEQFF. The DNA sequence is given as TGTGCCAGCAGTCCGACAGGGAGATCCTACAATGAGCAGTTCTTC.